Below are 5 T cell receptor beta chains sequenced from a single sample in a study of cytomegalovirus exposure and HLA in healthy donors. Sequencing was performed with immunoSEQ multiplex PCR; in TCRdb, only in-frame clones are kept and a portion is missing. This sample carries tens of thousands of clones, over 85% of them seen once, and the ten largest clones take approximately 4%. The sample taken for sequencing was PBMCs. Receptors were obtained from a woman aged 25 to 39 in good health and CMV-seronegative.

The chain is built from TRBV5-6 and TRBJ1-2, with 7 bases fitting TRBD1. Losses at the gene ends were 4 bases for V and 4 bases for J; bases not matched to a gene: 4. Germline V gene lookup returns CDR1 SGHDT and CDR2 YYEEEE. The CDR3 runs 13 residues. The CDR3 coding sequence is TGTGCCAGCAGCCCAGGACAGGTCTATGGCTACACCTTC. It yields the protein CASSPGQVYGYTF.

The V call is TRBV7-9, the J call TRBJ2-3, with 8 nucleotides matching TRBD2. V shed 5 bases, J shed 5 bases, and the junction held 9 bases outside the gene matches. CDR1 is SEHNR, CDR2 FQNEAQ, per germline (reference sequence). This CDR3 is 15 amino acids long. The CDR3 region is CASSLRSGRGDTQYF. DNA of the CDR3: TGTGCCAGCAGCCTACGAAGCGGGAGAGGAGATACGCAGTATTTT.

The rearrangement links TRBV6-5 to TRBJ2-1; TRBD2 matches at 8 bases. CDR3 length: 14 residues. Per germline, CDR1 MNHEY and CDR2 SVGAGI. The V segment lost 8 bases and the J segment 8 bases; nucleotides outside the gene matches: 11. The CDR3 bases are TGTGCCAGCTGTCCGCGGGAGGCGACCCATGAGCAGTTCTTC. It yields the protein CASCPREATHEQFF.

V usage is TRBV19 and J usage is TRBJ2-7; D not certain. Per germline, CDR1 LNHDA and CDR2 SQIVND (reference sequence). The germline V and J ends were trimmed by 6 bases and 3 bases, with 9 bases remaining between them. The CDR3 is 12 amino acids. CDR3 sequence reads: CASSGSVYEQYF. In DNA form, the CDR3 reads TGTGCCAGTAGCGGCAGCGTCTACGAGCAGTACTTC.

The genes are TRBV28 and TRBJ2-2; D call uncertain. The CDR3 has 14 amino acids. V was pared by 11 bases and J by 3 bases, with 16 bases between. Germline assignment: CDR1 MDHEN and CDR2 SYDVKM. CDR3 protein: CAATALPDTGELFF. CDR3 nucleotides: TGTGCCGCCACTGCCTTGCCCGACACCGGGGAGCTGTTTTTT.